This T cell receptor beta chain emerged from a study of T cell responses to AZD1222 COVID-19 vaccine. Across the study: Doses given second, at about 4 or about 12 weeks, were pooled. Study-wide results and caveats: With two AZD1222 doses given, Spike-specific TCR breadth and depth both rose. Reports indicate that nearly half of spike-specific TCRs are directed at unmutated variant regions.

Sequencing used immunoSEQ multiplex PCR; TCRdb keeps in-frame clones, though not all of them. The sample records 120,000 or so clones, 70% to 90% being singletons. Concerning this clone: Its target is not known.

With 6 bases removed from V and 0 bases from J, the gap between germline ends came to 22 bases. CDR3 size: 18 residues. Germline V gene lookup returns CDR1 SGHNT and CDR2 YENEEA. The receptor was isolated from an adult in good health. The chain combines TRBV11-3 with TRBJ2-3, with D possibly TRBD1 on 7 matching bases. The sample was peripheral blood, taken on day 0 of AZD1222 vaccination. The CDR3 coding sequence is TGTGCCAGCAGTGGTGGACAGGAGGGATCCTGGAGCACAGATACGCAGTATTTT. Protein product: CASSGGQEGSWSTDTQYF.